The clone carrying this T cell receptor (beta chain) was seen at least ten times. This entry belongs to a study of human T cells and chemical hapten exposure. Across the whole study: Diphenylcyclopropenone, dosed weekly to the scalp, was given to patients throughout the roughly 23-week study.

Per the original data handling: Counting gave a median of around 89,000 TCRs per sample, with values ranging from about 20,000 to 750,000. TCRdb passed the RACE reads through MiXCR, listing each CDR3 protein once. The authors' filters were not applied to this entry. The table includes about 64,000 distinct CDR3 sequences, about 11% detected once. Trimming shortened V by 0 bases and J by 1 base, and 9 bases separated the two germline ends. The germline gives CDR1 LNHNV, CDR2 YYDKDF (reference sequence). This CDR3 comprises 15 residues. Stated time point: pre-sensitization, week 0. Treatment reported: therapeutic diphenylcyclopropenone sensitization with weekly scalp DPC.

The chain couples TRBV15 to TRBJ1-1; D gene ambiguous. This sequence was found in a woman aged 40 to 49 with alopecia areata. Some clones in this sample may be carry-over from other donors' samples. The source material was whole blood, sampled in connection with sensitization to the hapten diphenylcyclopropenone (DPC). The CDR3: CATSRDINKNTEAFF. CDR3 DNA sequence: TGTGCCACCAGCAGAGATATCAACAAGAACACTGAAGCTTTCTTT.